This is a list of T cell receptor beta chains from one sample in a study of blood T cell repertoires in COVID-19. The assay was immunoSEQ multiplex PCR, and TCRdb's table has in-frame clones only and misses some. The top ten hold approximately 45% of the sample, which has about 75,000 clones, 80% to 90% seen once. Sequences were obtained from peripheral blood. These receptors originate from a human donor in a cohort sampled during active COVID-19. Both conserved end residues are part of each CDR3. A D gene is named only where the DNA matches it firmly. Expanded clones are given a class, and other clones once, few, many or no size at all.

clone_size j_call v_call cdr3_length d_call cdr3_aa cdr3_nt
few TRBJ1-1 TRBV5-6 14 TRBD1 CASSHQLQGAEAFF TGTGCCAGCAGCCATCAGTTACAGGGGGCCGAAGCTTTCTTT
- TRBJ2-1 TRBV19 16 TRBD2 CASSNPGTSGDNEQFF TGTGCCAGTAGTAACCCCGGGACTAGCGGGGATAATGAGCAGTTCTTC
- TRBJ2-3 TRBV11-2 13 - CASRKLAGDTQYF TGTGCCAGCAGAAAACTAGCTGGAGATACGCAGTATTTT
few TRBJ1-2 TRBV5-1 15 TRBD1 CASSRLTGGENGYTF TGCGCCAGCAGTCGCCTGACAGGGGGCGAAAATGGCTACACCTTC
once TRBJ1-2 TRBV5-1 15 TRBD1 CASSSNRGTNYGYTF TGCGCCAGCAGCTCCAACAGGGGGACTAACTATGGCTACACCTTC
- TRBJ2-7 TRBV6-5 15 TRBD2 CASRSERGGTYEQYF TGTGCCAGCAGGTCTGAGCGGGGGGGTACCTACGAGCAGTACTTC
- TRBJ1-3 TRBV5-5 13 - CASSVTAGNTIYF TGTGCCAGCAGCGTGACAGCTGGAAACACCATATATTTT
- TRBJ2-2 TRBV30 16 TRBD2 CAWSTGRGGSAGELFF TGTGCCTGGAGTACTGGCCGGGGGGGGTCCGCCGGGGAGCTGTTTTTT
- TRBJ1-1 TRBV6-2/TRBV6-3 14 - CASSYSITPGEAFF TGTGCCAGCAGTTACTCGATAACGCCGGGGGAAGCTTTCTTT
- TRBJ2-1 TRBV24-1 16 - CATSAPRRTAWNEQFF TGTGCCACCAGTGCTCCGAGGAGGACAGCGTGGAATGAGCAGTTCTTC